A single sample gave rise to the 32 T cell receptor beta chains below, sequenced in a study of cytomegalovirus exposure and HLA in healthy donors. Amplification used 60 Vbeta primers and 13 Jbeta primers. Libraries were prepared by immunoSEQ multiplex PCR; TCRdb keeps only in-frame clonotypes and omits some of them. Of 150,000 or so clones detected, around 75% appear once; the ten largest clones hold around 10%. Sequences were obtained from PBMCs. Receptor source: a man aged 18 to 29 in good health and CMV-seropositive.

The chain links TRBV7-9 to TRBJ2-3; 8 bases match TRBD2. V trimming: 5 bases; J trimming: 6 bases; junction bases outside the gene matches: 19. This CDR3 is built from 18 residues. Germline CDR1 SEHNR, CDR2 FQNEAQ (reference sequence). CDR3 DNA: TGTGCCAGCAGCCTCACGATAAACGCGGGGGGCCCGGTCGATACGCAGTATTTT. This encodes CASSLTINAGGPVDTQYF.

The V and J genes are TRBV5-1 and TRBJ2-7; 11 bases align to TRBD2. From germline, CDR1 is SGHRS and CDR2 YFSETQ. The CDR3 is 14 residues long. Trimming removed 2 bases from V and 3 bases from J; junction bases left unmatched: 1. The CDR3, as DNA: TGCGCCAGCAGCTTCACTAGCGGGAGCTACGAGCAGTACTTC. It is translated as CASSFTSGSYEQYF.

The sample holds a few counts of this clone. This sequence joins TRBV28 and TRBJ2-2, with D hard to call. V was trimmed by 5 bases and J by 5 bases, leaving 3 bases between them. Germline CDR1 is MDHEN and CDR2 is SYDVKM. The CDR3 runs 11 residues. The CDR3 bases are TGTGCCAGCAGTCTTACCGGGGAGCTGTTTTTT. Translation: CASSLTGELFF.

The CDR3 nucleotides read TGTGCCAGCAGTTACGAGCCTAGCGGGAGTGAGACCCAGTACTTC. The encoded protein is CASSYEPSGSETQYF. The chain couples TRBV6-5 to TRBJ2-5, with 10 bases aligning to TRBD2. Losses at the gene ends were 2 bases for V and 5 bases for J; bases not matched to a gene: 5. CDR1 and CDR2 (germline): MNHEY, SVGAGI. The length of the CDR3 is 15 residues.

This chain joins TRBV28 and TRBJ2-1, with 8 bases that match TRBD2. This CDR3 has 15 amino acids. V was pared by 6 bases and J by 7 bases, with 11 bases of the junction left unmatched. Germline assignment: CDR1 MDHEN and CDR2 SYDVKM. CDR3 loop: CASRGSGSVFNEQFF. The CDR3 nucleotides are TGTGCCAGCAGGGGAAGCGGGAGCGTTTTTAATGAGCAGTTCTTC.

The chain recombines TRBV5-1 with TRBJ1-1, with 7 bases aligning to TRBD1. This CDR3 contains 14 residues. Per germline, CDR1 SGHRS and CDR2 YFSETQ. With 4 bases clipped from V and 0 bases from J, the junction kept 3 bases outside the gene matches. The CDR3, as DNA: TGCGCCAGCAGCGCGGGACAGCTGAACACTGAAGCTTTCTTT. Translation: CASSAGQLNTEAFF.

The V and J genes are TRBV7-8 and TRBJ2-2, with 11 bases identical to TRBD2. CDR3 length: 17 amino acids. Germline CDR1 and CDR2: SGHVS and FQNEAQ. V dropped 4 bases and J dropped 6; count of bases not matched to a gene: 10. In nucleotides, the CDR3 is TGTGCCAGCAGCTCGGGACTAGCGGTGGGTGGGGCCGGGGAGCTGTTTTTT. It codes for CASSSGLAVGGAGELFF.

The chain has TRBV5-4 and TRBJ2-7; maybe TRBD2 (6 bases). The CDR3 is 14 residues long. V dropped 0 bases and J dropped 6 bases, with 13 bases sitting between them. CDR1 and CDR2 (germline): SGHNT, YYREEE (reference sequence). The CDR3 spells CASSLEQRAGEQYF. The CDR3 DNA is TGTGCCAGCAGCTTGGAACAGCGGGCAGGCGAGCAGTACTTC.

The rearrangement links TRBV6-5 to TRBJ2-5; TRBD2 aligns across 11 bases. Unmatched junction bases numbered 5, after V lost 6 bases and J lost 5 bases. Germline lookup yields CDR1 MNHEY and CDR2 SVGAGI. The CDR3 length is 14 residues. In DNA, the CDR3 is TGTGCCAGCAGAAGACTAGCGGGATCGGAGACCCAGTACTTC. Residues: CASRRLAGSETQYF.

CDR3 loop: CAWSEGEVSNQPQHF. The CDR3, as DNA: TGTGCCTGGAGTGAAGGAGAAGTTAGCAATCAGCCCCAGCATTTT. The chain links TRBV30 to TRBJ1-5, with D unclear. Trimming pared 1 base from V and 0 bases from J, leaving 10 bases between. Germline assignment: CDR1 GTSNPN and CDR2 SVGIG (reference sequence). This CDR3 contains 15 residues.

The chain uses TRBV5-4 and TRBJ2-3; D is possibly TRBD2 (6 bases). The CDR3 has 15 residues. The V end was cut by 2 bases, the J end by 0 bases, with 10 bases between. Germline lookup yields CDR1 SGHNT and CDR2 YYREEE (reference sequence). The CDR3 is CASSFGGISTDTQYF. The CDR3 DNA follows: TGTGCCAGCAGCTTTGGGGGGATTAGCACAGATACGCAGTATTTT.

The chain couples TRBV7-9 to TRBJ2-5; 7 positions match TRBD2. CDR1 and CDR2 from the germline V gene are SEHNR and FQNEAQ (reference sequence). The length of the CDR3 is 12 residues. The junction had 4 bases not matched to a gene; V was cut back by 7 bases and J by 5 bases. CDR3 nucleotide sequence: TGTGCCAGCACCTATAGCGGGGAGACCCAGTACTTC. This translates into CASTYSGETQYF.

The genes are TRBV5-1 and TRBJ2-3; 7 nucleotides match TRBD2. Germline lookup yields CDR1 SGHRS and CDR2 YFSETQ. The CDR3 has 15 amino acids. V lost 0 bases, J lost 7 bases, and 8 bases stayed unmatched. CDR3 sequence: CASSLVAGVLNTQYF. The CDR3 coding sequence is TGCGCCAGCAGCTTGGTCGCGGGGGTCCTAAATACGCAGTATTTT.

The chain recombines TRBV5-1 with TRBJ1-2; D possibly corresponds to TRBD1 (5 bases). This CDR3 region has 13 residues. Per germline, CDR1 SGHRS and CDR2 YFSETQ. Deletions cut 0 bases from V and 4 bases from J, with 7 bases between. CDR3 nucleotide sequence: TGCGCCAGCAGCTTGGGACAGACCTATGGCTACACCTTC. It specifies CASSLGQTYGYTF.

CDR3 DNA sequence: TGTGCCAGCAGCTTAGTTAACCGAGCGGGGGAGCAGTACTTC. Amino acids: CASSLVNRAGEQYF. The chain carries TRBV13 and TRBJ2-5; 8 bases are shared with TRBD2. The CDR3 is 14 amino acids. Germline V gene data show CDR1 as PRHDT and CDR2 as FYEKMQ (reference sequence). The V gene end was trimmed by 1 base and the J gene end by 11 bases; junction bases not matched to a gene: 9.

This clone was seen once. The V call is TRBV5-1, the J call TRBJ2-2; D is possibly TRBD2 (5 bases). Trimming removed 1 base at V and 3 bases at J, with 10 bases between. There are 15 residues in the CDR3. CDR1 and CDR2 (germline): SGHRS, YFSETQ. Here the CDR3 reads CASSLSLLDTGELFF. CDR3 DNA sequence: TGCGCCAGCAGCTTGTCCCTACTAGACACCGGGGAGCTGTTTTTT.

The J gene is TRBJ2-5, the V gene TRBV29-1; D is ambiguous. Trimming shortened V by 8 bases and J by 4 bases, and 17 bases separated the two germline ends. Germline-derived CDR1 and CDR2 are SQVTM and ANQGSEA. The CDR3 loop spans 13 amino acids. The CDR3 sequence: CSTPFERGETQYF. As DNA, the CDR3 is TGCAGCACGCCCTTTGAGCGCGGAGAGACCCAGTACTTC.

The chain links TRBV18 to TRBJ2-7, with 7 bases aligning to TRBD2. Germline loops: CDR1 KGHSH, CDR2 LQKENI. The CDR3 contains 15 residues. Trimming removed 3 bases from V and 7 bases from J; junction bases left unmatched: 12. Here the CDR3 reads CASSPRGASGSEQYF. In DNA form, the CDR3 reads TGTGCCAGCTCACCTAGGGGAGCTAGCGGATCGGAGCAGTACTTC.

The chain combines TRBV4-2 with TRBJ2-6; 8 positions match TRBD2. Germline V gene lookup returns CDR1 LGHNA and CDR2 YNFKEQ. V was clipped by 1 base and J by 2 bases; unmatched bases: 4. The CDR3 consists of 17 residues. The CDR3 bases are TGTGCCAGCAGCCAAGCCAGCGGGAGACCTGGGGCCAACGTCCTGACTTTC. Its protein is CASSQASGRPGANVLTF.

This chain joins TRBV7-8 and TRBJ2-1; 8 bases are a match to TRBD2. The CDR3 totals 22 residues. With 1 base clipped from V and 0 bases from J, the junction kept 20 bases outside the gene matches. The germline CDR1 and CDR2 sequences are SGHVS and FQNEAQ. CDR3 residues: CASSLVVSKVTSGYSSYNEQFF. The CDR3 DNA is TGTGCCAGCAGCTTAGTCGTCAGTAAAGTAACTAGCGGTTATAGCTCCTACAATGAGCAGTTCTTC.

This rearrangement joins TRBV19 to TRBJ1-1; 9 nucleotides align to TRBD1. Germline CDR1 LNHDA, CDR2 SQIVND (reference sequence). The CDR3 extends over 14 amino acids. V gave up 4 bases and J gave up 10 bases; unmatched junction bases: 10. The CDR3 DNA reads TGTGCCAGTAGTACCTTACAGGGGGCGAGGGGAGCTTTCTTT. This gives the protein CASSTLQGARGAFF.

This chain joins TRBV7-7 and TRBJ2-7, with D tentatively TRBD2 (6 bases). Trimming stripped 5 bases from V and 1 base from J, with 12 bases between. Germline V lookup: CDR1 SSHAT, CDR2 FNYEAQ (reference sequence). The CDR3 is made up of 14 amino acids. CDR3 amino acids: CASSPVLASYEQYF. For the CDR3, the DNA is TGTGCCAGCAGCCCCGTGCTAGCGTCCTACGAGCAGTACTTC.

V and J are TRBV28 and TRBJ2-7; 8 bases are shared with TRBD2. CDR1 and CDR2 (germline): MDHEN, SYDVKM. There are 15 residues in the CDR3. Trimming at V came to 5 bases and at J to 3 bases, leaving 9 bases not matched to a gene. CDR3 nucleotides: TGTGCCAGCAGTCCCACCGGACTAGCCCTCTACGAGCAGTACTTC. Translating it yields CASSPTGLALYEQYF. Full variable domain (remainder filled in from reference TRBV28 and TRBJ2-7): DVKVTQSSRYLVKRTGEKVFLECVQDMDHENMFWYRQDPGLGLRLIYFSYDVKMKEKGDIPEGYSVSREKKERFSLILESASTNQTSMYLCASSPTGLALYEQYFGPGTRLTVT.

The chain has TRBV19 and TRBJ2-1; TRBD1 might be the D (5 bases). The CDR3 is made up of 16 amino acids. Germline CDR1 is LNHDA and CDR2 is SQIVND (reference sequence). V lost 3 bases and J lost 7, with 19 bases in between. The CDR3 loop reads CASSMGWQGSSNEQFF. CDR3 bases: TGTGCCAGTAGTATGGGCTGGCAGGGCTCCTCTAATGAGCAGTTCTTC.

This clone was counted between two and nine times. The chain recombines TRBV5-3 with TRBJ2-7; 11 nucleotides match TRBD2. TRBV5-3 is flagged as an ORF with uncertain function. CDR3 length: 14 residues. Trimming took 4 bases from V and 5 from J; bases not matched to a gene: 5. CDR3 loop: CARSNSGRAHEQYF. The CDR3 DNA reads TGTGCCAGAAGCAATAGCGGGAGGGCCCACGAGCAGTACTTC.

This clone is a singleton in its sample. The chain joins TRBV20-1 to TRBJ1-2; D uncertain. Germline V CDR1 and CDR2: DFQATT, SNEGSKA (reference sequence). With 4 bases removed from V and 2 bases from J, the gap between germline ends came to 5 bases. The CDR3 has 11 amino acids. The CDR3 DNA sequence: TGCAGTGCTACCCAGAACTATGGCTACACCTTC. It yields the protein CSATQNYGYTF.

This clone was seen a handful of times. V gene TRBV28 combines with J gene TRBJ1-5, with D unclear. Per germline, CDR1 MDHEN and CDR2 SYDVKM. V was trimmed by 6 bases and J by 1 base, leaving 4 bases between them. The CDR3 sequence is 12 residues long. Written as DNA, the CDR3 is TGTGCCAGCAGCGGGAGCAATCAGCCCCAGCATTTT. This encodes CASSGSNQPQHF. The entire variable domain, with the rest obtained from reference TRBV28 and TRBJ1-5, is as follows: DVKVTQSSRYLVKRTGEKVFLECVQDMDHENMFWYRQDPGLGLRLIYFSYDVKMKEKGDIPEGYSVSREKKERFSLILESASTNQTSMYLCASSGSNQPQHFGDGTRLSIL.

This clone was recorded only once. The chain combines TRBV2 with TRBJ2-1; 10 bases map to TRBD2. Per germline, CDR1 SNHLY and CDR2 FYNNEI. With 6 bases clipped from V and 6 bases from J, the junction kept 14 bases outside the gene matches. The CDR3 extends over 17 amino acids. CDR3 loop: CASSPRTASGSSNEQFF. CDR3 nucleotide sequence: TGTGCCAGCAGCCCTAGAACGGCTAGCGGGAGTAGCAATGAGCAGTTCTTC.

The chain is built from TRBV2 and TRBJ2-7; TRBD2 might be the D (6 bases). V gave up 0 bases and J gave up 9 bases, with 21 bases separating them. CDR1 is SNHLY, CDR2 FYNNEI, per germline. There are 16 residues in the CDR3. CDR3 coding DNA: TGTGCCAGCAGTGAAGCACAATTCACCGGGGGTCGGGGGCAGTACTTC. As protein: CASSEAQFTGGRGQYF.

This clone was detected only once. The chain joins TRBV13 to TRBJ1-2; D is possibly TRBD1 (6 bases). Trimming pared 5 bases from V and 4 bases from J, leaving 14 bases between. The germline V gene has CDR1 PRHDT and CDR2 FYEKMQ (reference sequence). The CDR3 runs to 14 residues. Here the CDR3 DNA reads TGTGCCAGCAGCCCGGGGGGGCTGGGCTATGGCTACACCTTC. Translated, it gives CASSPGGLGYGYTF.

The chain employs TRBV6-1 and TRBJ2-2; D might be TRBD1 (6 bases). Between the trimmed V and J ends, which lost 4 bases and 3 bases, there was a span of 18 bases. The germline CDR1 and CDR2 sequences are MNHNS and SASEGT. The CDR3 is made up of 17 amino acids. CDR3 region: CASSGKPGHVYTGELFF. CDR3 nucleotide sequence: TGTGCCAGCAGTGGCAAGCCGGGACACGTCTACACCGGGGAGCTGTTTTTT.

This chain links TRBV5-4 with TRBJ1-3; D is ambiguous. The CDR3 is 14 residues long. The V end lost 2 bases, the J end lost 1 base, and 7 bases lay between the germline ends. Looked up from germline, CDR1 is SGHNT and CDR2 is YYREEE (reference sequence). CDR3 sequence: CASSFGRSGNTIYF. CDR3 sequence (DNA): TGTGCCAGCAGCTTCGGTCGGTCTGGAAACACCATATATTTT.